One and the same sample provided the 18 T cell receptor beta chains below, sequenced in a study of T cells in Graves' hyperthyroidism and ophthalmopathy. Researchers amplified the TCR beta CDR3 regions from RNA transcripts. RT-PCR in the first round (using the HTBI primer set) targeted the TCR CDR3. MiXCR, run by TCRdb on the multiplex PCR reads, gives a single entry per CDR3 protein. The data contain about 360,000 distinct CDR3 sequences, about 20% of them seen just once; the ten biggest clones take up around 3.6%. The specimen was blood. The receptors derive from a woman between 18 and 30 years old with Graves' hyperthyroidism.

This clonotype appeared many times. The chain links TRBV28 to TRBJ2-3; D gene unclear. Germline V CDR1 and CDR2: MDHEN, SYDVKM. Deletions cut 6 bases from V and 4 bases from J, with 17 bases between. The length of the CDR3 is 15 residues. The CDR3 DNA sequence: TGTGCCAGCAGCCGTTATGGAGAGTTCGCAGATACGCAGTATTTT. Amino acids: CASSRYGEFADTQYF. Combining the CDR3 with reference TRBV28 and TRBJ2-3 gives the whole variable domain DVKVTQSSRYLVKRTGEKVFLECVQDMDHENMFWYRQDPGLGLRLIYFSYDVKMKEKGDIPEGYSVSREKKERFSLILESASTNQTSMYLCASSRYGEFADTQYFGPGTRLTVL.

This clonotype has only a few counts. This chain links TRBV4-1 with TRBJ1-3; 10 nucleotides line up with TRBD1. The CDR3 is 15 residues long. Germline V lookup: CDR1 MGHRA, CDR2 YSYEKL. With 4 bases clipped from V and 2 bases from J, the junction kept 2 bases outside the gene matches. CDR3 coding DNA: TGCGCCAGCAGCCCGGGACAGGGGCCTGGAAACACCATATATTTT. Amino acids: CASSPGQGPGNTIYF.

This clonotype appeared many times. The chain combines TRBV12-3 or TRBV12-4 with TRBJ1-6, with a weak D call TRBD1 (5 bases). This CDR3 spans 14 amino acids. V was pared by 3 bases and J by 5 bases, with 8 bases between. The CDR3 region is CASSLGRDNSPLHF. The CDR3 bases are TGTGCCAGCAGTTTGGGCAGGGATAATTCACCCCTCCACTTT.

This chain joins TRBV12-3 or TRBV12-4 and TRBJ1-5; possibly TRBD1 for D (5 bases). V gave up 8 bases and J gave up 3 bases, with 14 bases separating them. The CDR3 is 14 residues long. The CDR3 protein is CASRREGSNQPQHF. CDR3 DNA sequence: TGTGCCAGCCGACGGGAGGGGTCCAATCAGCCCCAGCATTTT.

The V gene is TRBV29-1, the J gene TRBJ2-5; tentative D call: TRBD1 (6 bases). The V end lost 5 bases, the J end lost 1 base, and 17 bases lay between the germline ends. This CDR3 region has 15 residues. Germline-derived CDR1 and CDR2 are SQVTM and ANQGSEA. CDR3 DNA sequence: TGCAGCGTTATCATCTCAGGGGCCCCCCAAGAGACCCAGTACTTC. It is translated as CSVIISGAPQETQYF.

This clonotype was counted between two and nine times. The V gene is TRBV30, the J gene TRBJ2-7; 7 nucleotides align to TRBD2. Germline V lookup: CDR1 GTSNPN, CDR2 SVGIG (reference sequence). This CDR3 region has 15 residues. J gave up 7 bases and V 2 bases, and 14 bases lay outside the gene matches. CDR3 sequence: CAWSYGAVTGGEQYF. CDR3 in DNA: TGTGCCTGGAGTTATGGGGCGGTTACGGGGGGTGAGCAGTACTTC.

Many counts were recorded for this clonotype. The chain employs TRBV6-5 and TRBJ1-3; D remains unclear. The CDR3 spans 14 residues. Germline CDR1 MNHEY, CDR2 SVGAGI. V was clipped by 4 bases and J by 0 bases, with 7 bases between them. In DNA, the CDR3 is TGTGCCAGCAGTTTGGCCTACTCTGGAAACACCATATATTTT. Its protein product is CASSLAYSGNTIYF.

This clonotype was detected ten times or more. The rearrangement uses TRBV20-1 and TRBJ1-1; 7 bases are shared with TRBD1. The CDR3 is 11 residues long. V lost 8 bases and J lost 3; bases outside the gene matches: 3. CDR1 DFQATT and CDR2 SNEGSKA come from the germline V gene (reference sequence). CDR3 region: CSRTGDTEAFF. The CDR3 DNA sequence: TGCAGTAGGACAGGCGACACTGAAGCTTTCTTT.

This clonotype was observed many times. V and J are TRBV5-1 and TRBJ2-7, with 9 bases fitting TRBD1. The CDR3 has 15 residues. Germline assignment: CDR1 SGHRS and CDR2 YFSETQ. Losses at the gene ends were 2 bases for V and 6 bases for J; bases not matched to a gene: 9. Here the CDR3 DNA reads TGCGCCAGCAGCTTCTACCGGGACAGGGCCGTCGAGCAGTACTTC. Protein product: CASSFYRDRAVEQYF. Based on the CDR3 plus reference TRBV5-1 and TRBJ2-7, the full variable domain is KAGVTQTPRYLIKTRGQQVTLSCSPISGHRSVSWYQQTPGQGLQFLFEYFSETQRNKGNFPGRFSGRQFSNSRSEMNVSTLELGDSALYLCASSFYRDRAVEQYFGPGTRLTVT.

This clonotype was seen repeatedly, ten times or more. This chain links TRBV7-8 with TRBJ2-5, with D perhaps TRBD2 (5 bases). This CDR3 region has 14 residues. V dropped 5 bases and J dropped 1 base, with 11 bases sitting between them. Per germline, CDR1 SGHVS and CDR2 FQNEAQ. The CDR3 DNA is TGTGCCAGCAGCGTCACTAGATCCCAAGAGACCCAGTACTTC. Translating gives CASSVTRSQETQYF.

At least ten counts were recorded for this clonotype. The chain couples TRBV6-2 or TRBV6-3 to TRBJ1-1, with TRBD1 as a possible D gene (5 bases). Trimming pared 2 bases from V and 0 bases from J, leaving 7 bases between. The CDR3 is made up of 14 amino acids. Germline V gene sequence: CDR1 MNHEY, CDR2 SVGEGT. The CDR3 spells CASSYGGVNTEAFF. CDR3 bases: TGTGCCAGCAGTTACGGGGGGGTGAACACTGAAGCTTTCTTT.

This clonotype showed up many times. This chain links TRBV6-5 with TRBJ2-2; perhaps TRBD2 as D (6 bases). V was pared by 2 bases and J by 3 bases, with 10 bases between. CDR3 length: 15 amino acids. Germline V CDR1 and CDR2: MNHEY, SVGAGI. The CDR3 region has the DNA TGTGCCAGCAGTTACGGCGGGGACGACACCGGGGAGCTGTTTTTT. Translated, it gives CASSYGGDDTGELFF.

This chain uses TRBV25-1 with TRBJ1-1, with D tentatively TRBD1 (6 bases). Germline V gene sequence: CDR1 MGHDK, CDR2 SYGVNS. Trimming cost V 2 bases and J 4 bases, with 17 bases left between them. This CDR3 spans 16 amino acids. CDR3 sequence: CASSEGGRMRGTEAFF. The CDR3 DNA is TGTGCCAGCAGTGAAGGGGGCAGGATGAGAGGCACTGAAGCTTTCTTT. The complete variable domain, with remaining parts taken from reference TRBV25-1 and TRBJ1-1, reads EADIYQTPRYLVIGTGKKITLECSQTMGHDKMYWYQQDPGMELHLIHYSYGVNSTEKGDLSSESTVSRIRTEHFPLTLESARPSHTSQYLCASSEGGRMRGTEAFFGQGTRLTVV.

This clonotype showed up many times. CDR3 nucleotides: TGCGCCAGCAATCCTGGACAGGGGGCTCACTACGAGCAGTACTTC. Encoded protein: CASNPGQGAHYEQYF. The gene calls are TRBV10-2 and TRBJ2-7; 11 bases are a match to TRBD1. The V segment lost 7 bases and the J segment 3 bases; nucleotides outside the gene matches: 8. Per the germline V gene, CDR1 is WSHSY and CDR2 is SAAADI. The CDR3 extends over 15 amino acids.

This chain uses TRBV30 with TRBJ2-7; TRBD2 aligns across 8 bases. Trimming at V came to 7 bases and at J to 0 bases, leaving 8 bases not matched to a gene. The CDR3 totals 14 residues. The germline V gene encodes CDR1 GTSNPN and CDR2 SVGIG (reference sequence). CDR3 in amino acids: CASSGGPSSYEQYF. The CDR3 region has the DNA TGTGCCTCGAGCGGGGGCCCGAGCTCCTACGAGCAGTACTTC.

This clonotype was found many times. J is TRBJ1-5 and V is TRBV7-9; D remains ambiguous. Trimming removed 1 base at V and 8 bases at J, with 12 bases between. This CDR3 spans 14 amino acids. Germline V lookup: CDR1 SEHNR, CDR2 FQNEAQ (reference sequence). CDR3 DNA sequence: TGTGCCAGCAGCTTAGGCGGCCGCCAAGAGCCCCAGCATTTT. Amino acid sequence: CASSLGGRQEPQHF. The complete variable domain, with remaining parts taken from reference TRBV7-9 and TRBJ1-5, reads DTGVSQNPRHKITKRGQNVTFRCDPISEHNRLYWYRQTLGQGPEFLTYFQNEAQLEKSRLLSDRFSAERPKGSFSTLEIQRTEQGDSAMYLCASSLGGRQEPQHFGDGTRLSIL.

This clonotype showed up many times. The CDR3 spells CASSEAMGETQYF. CDR3 bases: TGTGCCAGCAGTGAAGCTATGGGAGAGACCCAGTACTTC. The rearrangement joins TRBV2 to TRBJ2-5; D is unclear. The CDR3 has 13 residues. Germline assignment: CDR1 SNHLY and CDR2 FYNNEI. Deletions cut 0 bases from V and 4 bases from J, with 6 bases between.

This clonotype was seen many times. V and J are TRBV6-1 and TRBJ2-4, with TRBD1 identical over 7 bases. The CDR3 loop spans 16 amino acids. Germline V gives CDR1 MNHNS, CDR2 SASEGT. Trimming at V came to 8 bases and at J to 0 bases, leaving 10 bases not matched to a gene. The CDR3 sequence: CASGTARGLAKNIQYF. The CDR3 DNA reads as TGTGCCAGCGGGACAGCGAGGGGTCTAGCCAAAAACATTCAGTACTTC.